These T cell receptor beta chains were read from a single sample in a study of beta chain features in type 1 diabetes. Data came from immunoSEQ multiplex PCR; TCRdb stores just in-frame clones and leaves some out. There are hundreds of thousands of clones in the sample; 10% to 15% occur only once, and approximately 0.015% lies in the top ten. Sequenced sample: naive CD4+ T cells from blood. These receptors came from a man aged 18 to 29 in good health. Both conserved end residues are part of each CDR3. Each record gives: clone size, D gene, J gene, V gene, CDR3 DNA, CDR3 protein. A D gene is named only where the DNA matches it firmly. Where a row states a size, it is once, few, many or the class of an expanded clone; other rows omit it.

clone size: few
D gene: NA
J gene: TRBJ1-1
V gene: TRBV29-1
CDR3 DNA: TGCAGCGTTGTTTGGCAGGGCGGCACTGAAGCTTTCTTT
CDR3 protein: CSVVWQGGTEAFF

clone size: few
D gene: TRBD2
J gene: TRBJ2-1
V gene: TRBV5-4
CDR3 DNA: TGTGCCAGCAGCCGTAGAGCGGGAGGGTTTGAGCAGTTCTTC
CDR3 protein: CASSRRAGGFEQFF

clone size: few
D gene: NA
J gene: TRBJ1-1
V gene: TRBV7-2
CDR3 DNA: TGTGCCAGCAGCTCAGCCGGGGGTTCTGAAGCTTTCTTT
CDR3 protein: CASSSAGGSEAFF

clone size: few
D gene: TRBD1
J gene: TRBJ1-5
V gene: TRBV19
CDR3 DNA: TGTGCCAGTAGTGCGGACAGGGGAGATCAGCCCCAGCATTTT
CDR3 protein: CASSADRGDQPQHF

clone size: few
D gene: NA
J gene: TRBJ2-5
V gene: TRBV4-1
CDR3 DNA: TGCGCCAGCAGCCAAGAGCGAACTAGGGAAGAGACCCAGTACTTC
CDR3 protein: CASSQERTREETQYF

clone size: NA
D gene: NA
J gene: TRBJ2-3
V gene: TRBV7-9
CDR3 DNA: TGTGCCAGCAGCCTCCCTAGTAAGGATACGCAGTATTTT
CDR3 protein: CASSLPSKDTQYF

clone size: NA
D gene: NA
J gene: TRBJ1-2
V gene: TRBV10-3
CDR3 DNA: TGTGCCATCAGTGGGCGGGGGGCGTATGGCTACACCTTC
CDR3 protein: CAISGRGAYGYTF

clone size: few
D gene: NA
J gene: TRBJ2-7
V gene: TRBV30
CDR3 DNA: TGTGCCTGGAGAATCCCCGGAGGGGCCTACGAGCAGTACTTC
CDR3 protein: CAWRIPGGAYEQYF

clone size: NA
D gene: NA
J gene: TRBJ1-6
V gene: TRBV4-2
CDR3 DNA: TGTGCCAGCAGTCAGTTATTAGGCAGGGCCTCACCCCTCCACTTT
CDR3 protein: CASSQLLGRASPLHF

clone size: few
D gene: TRBD2
J gene: TRBJ2-1
V gene: TRBV9
CDR3 DNA: TGTGCCAGCAGCGTAGTCGGGGGGGCGGTCAATGAGCAGTTCTTC
CDR3 protein: CASSVVGGAVNEQFF

clone size: few
D gene: NA
J gene: TRBJ2-5
V gene: TRBV5-6
CDR3 DNA: TGTGCCAGCAGCGCACAGGGGACCCAGTACTTC
CDR3 protein: CASSAQGTQYF

clone size: NA
D gene: NA
J gene: TRBJ2-7
V gene: TRBV28
CDR3 DNA: TGTGCCAGCAGTTTAGGAGCTAGCAGCTCCTACGAGCAGTACTTC
CDR3 protein: CASSLGASSSYEQYF

clone size: few
D gene: TRBD1
J gene: TRBJ1-2
V gene: TRBV30
CDR3 DNA: TGTGCCTGGAGTACGGGACAGTATGGCTACACCTTC
CDR3 protein: CAWSTGQYGYTF

clone size: NA
D gene: NA
J gene: TRBJ2-5
V gene: TRBV30
CDR3 DNA: TGTGCCTATATGACAAGGACAGCACAAGAGACCCAGTACTTC
CDR3 protein: CAYMTRTAQETQYF

clone size: few
D gene: NA
J gene: TRBJ2-1
V gene: TRBV9
CDR3 DNA: TGTGCCAGCAGCTCTACTAGCTCCTCCTACAATGAGCAGTTCTTC
CDR3 protein: CASSSTSSSYNEQFF

clone size: NA
D gene: NA
J gene: TRBJ2-5
V gene: TRBV5-1
CDR3 DNA: TGCGCCAGCAGGTTCGTAGGGAGCCAAGAGACCCAGTACTTC
CDR3 protein: CASRFVGSQETQYF

clone size: NA
D gene: TRBD2
J gene: TRBJ2-3
V gene: TRBV5-1
CDR3 DNA: TGCGCCAGCAGTCAGACTAGCCGGAGGGGAGATACGCAGTATTTT
CDR3 protein: CASSQTSRRGDTQYF

clone size: NA
D gene: NA
J gene: TRBJ2-5
V gene: TRBV5-1
CDR3 DNA: TGCGCCAGCAGCACGGGAGTAGGGGAGACCCAGTACTTC
CDR3 protein: CASSTGVGETQYF

clone size: NA
D gene: NA
J gene: TRBJ1-1
V gene: TRBV11-3
CDR3 DNA: TGTGCCAGCAGCCGAAGACAGAACACTGAAGCTTTCTTT
CDR3 protein: CASSRRQNTEAFF

clone size: few
D gene: TRBD1
J gene: TRBJ1-6
V gene: TRBV28
CDR3 DNA: TGTGCCAGCACCTCAGGGACAGGGTACTCACCCCTCCACTTT
CDR3 protein: CASTSGTGYSPLHF

clone size: NA
D gene: TRBD2
J gene: TRBJ2-1
V gene: TRBV9
CDR3 DNA: TGTGCCAGCAGCGTGTTGGCTAGCGGGGGGGAGGTGCAGTTCTTC
CDR3 protein: CASSVLASGGEVQFF

clone size: NA
D gene: TRBD2
J gene: TRBJ2-1
V gene: TRBV19
CDR3 DNA: TGTGCCAGTAGCCCCTCCCTCGCGGGGGGTGAGCAGTTCTTC
CDR3 protein: CASSPSLAGGEQFF

clone size: many
D gene: NA
J gene: TRBJ1-2
V gene: TRBV29-1
CDR3 DNA: TGCAGCGTTGGCGGGGAGGGTGTCGCCTTC
CDR3 protein: CSVGGEGVAF

clone size: few
D gene: TRBD1
J gene: TRBJ1-5
V gene: TRBV19
CDR3 DNA: TGTGCCAGTAGTATGGGAGGGGGGACAGGCCCTCTGCCCCAGCATTTT
CDR3 protein: CASSMGGGTGPLPQHF

clone size: few
D gene: TRBD1
J gene: TRBJ1-2
V gene: TRBV16
CDR3 DNA: TGTGCCAGCAGCCTGACAGGGGATGGCTACACCTTC
CDR3 protein: CASSLTGDGYTF

clone size: few
D gene: TRBD1
J gene: TRBJ2-1
V gene: TRBV7-3
CDR3 DNA: TGTGCCAGCAGCCGGGACAGTCTGTACAATGAGCAGTTCTTC
CDR3 protein: CASSRDSLYNEQFF